The present entry profiles one T cell receptor beta chain with its context. What it recognizes is unknown. V shed 7 bases, J shed 4 bases, and the junction held 6 bases outside the gene matches. This CDR3 is built from 13 residues. Looked up from germline, CDR1 is SQVTM and CDR2 is ANQGSEA. The whole isolated RNA underwent reverse transcription, so sequencing captured expressed TCRB transcripts. Assay: immunoSEQ multiplex PCR; the TCRdb copy retains only in-frame clones and omits some. The table records about 230,000 clones, 15% to 20% of them present only once. The sample comes from a study of beta chain features in type 1 diabetes. Study results and caveats: Moderate yet significant TCRB CDR3 shortening was seen in Type 1 diabetes patients in all four CD4+ subsets.

Sequencing was performed on naive CD4+ T cells from blood. The receptor comes from a young man with type 1 diabetes. This sequence joins TRBV29-1 and TRBJ2-7, with TRBD1 matching 11 bases. Written as DNA, the CDR3 is TGCAGCGCCGGGCGGGACAGGGGGTACGAGCAGTACTTC. The encoded protein is CSAGRDRGYEQYF.